The 29 T cell receptor beta chains below come from one sample, sequenced in a study of regulatory T cells in long-lasting Graves disease. The time point: persistent/refractory GD, antithyroid drugs over 5 years with positive TRAb. After RNA was extracted from PBMCs, the TCR library was made from it. iRepertoire HTBI primers and Arm-PCR of CDR3 regions built TCR beta libraries. TCRdb used MiXCR to reprocess the multiplex PCR reads, holding one entry per CDR3 protein. This table has roughly 400,000 distinct CDR3 sequences, roughly 20% appearing once. The material sequenced was peripheral blood mononuclear cells (PBMCs), taken when the disease was refractory, from a patient treated with antithyroid drugs. Receptors originate from a female donor with Graves disease.

With regard to this clonotype: Given a much more abundant clone one base away, this may be a read error. This CDR3 reads CASRGRDRPHEQYF. The CDR3 DNA is TGTGCCAGCAGGGGACGGGATCGGCCTCACGAGCAGTACTTC. The gene calls are TRBV2 and TRBJ2-7, with D tentatively TRBD1 or TRBD2 (5 bases each). The CDR3 loop spans 14 amino acids. In germline, CDR1 is SNHLY, CDR2 FYNNEI. V was trimmed by 6 bases and J by 5 bases, leaving 17 bases between them.

This clonotype was detected many times. Relative to the germline gene, one junction end is altered; a read error may explain this. The V gene is TRBV5-1, the J gene TRBJ1-1; D call uncertain. Per the germline V gene, CDR1 is SGHRS and CDR2 is YFSETQ. This CDR3 is built from 13 residues. DNA of the CDR3: TGTGCCAGCAGTTCTGGGCAAAACACTGAAGCTTTCTTT. Amino acids: CASSSGQNTEAFF.

The chain uses TRBV19 and TRBJ1-5; D not resolved. Between the trimmed V and J ends, which lost 3 bases and 3 bases, there was a span of 9 bases. There are 14 residues in the CDR3. Germline CDR1 and CDR2: LNHDA and SQIVND (reference sequence). Here the CDR3 DNA reads TGTGCCAGTAGTATCACAGTAGACAATCAGCCCCAGCATTTT. Translating gives CASSITVDNQPQHF.

This clonotype occurred a few times. Germline is not matched at one junction end, which may reflect a read error. V and J are TRBV19 and TRBJ2-7, with no clear D. Germline V gene sequence: CDR1 LNHDA, CDR2 SQIVND (reference sequence). The CDR3 consists of 14 residues. CDR3 sequence: CARSKGGTAYEQYF. The CDR3 DNA is TGTGCCCGTAGTAAAGGCGGAACCGCCTACGAGCAGTACTTC.

This clonotype has at least ten counts. The V gene is TRBV27, the J gene TRBJ2-5; D is unclear. V lost 6 bases, J lost 2 bases, and 16 bases lay in between. The CDR3 totals 15 residues. Germline V lookup: CDR1 MNHEY, CDR2 SMNVEV (reference sequence). The DNA of the CDR3 is TGTGCCAGCAGAAGGATCCGGGCGCTACAAGAGACCCAGTACTTC. Protein: CASRRIRALQETQYF.

This clonotype was seen at least ten times. The chain is built from TRBV12-3 or TRBV12-4 and TRBJ2-7; 8 nucleotides line up with TRBD1. V trimming: 6 bases; J trimming: 6 bases; junction bases outside the gene matches: 4. The CDR3 runs 12 residues. CDR3 in amino acids: CASSLTGVEQYF. In DNA, the CDR3 is TGTGCCAGCAGCCTGACAGGGGTCGAGCAGTACTTC.

This clonotype was observed at least ten times. The chain uses TRBV18 and TRBJ2-4, with a tentative D call TRBD1 (6 bases). V lost 5 bases and J lost 9, with 14 bases in between. Per germline, CDR1 KGHSH and CDR2 LQKENI. The CDR3 is 13 residues long. Here the CDR3 reads CASSSGSRGIQYF. CDR3 coding DNA: TGTGCCAGCTCATCTGGGTCCAGGGGCATTCAGTACTTC.

This clonotype has at least ten counts. The chain carries TRBV12-3 or TRBV12-4 and TRBJ1-1, with D perhaps TRBD1 (5 bases). The CDR3 totals 13 residues. Trimming cost V 0 bases and J 3 bases, with 5 bases left between them. CDR3 sequence (DNA): TGTGCCAGCAGTTTAGCAGGGGACACTGAAGCTTTCTTT. Protein sequence: CASSLAGDTEAFF.

This clonotype was seen at least ten times. This chain joins TRBV7-8 and TRBJ2-5, with a tentative D call TRBD1 (6 bases). Germline V gene data show CDR1 as SGHVS and CDR2 as FQNEAQ. CDR3 length equals 16 residues. Trimming took 5 bases from V and 2 from J, leaving 18 bases between them. The CDR3 DNA reads as TGTGCCAGCAGCCCGCGCCCACAGGACAGACAAGAGACCCAGTACTTC. This sequence encodes CASSPRPQDRQETQYF.

This clonotype was picked up many times. This sequence joins TRBV28 and TRBJ2-7, with 7 bases matching TRBD1. After removal of 5 bases from V and 0 bases from J, the junction contained 7 bases not matched to a gene. The CDR3 sequence is 15 residues long. Germline-derived CDR1 and CDR2 are MDHEN and SYDVKM. The CDR3 spells CASSTGAGGSYEQYF. The DNA of the CDR3 is TGTGCCAGCAGTACCGGGGCAGGGGGCTCCTACGAGCAGTACTTC.

Notes on this clonotype: A read error may explain this, as a much larger clone is one base away. The CDR3 is CASTGPIQRANGKLFF. The CDR3, as DNA: TGTGCCAGCACAGGACCAATCCAACGGGCTAATGGAAAACTGTTTTTT. The chain carries TRBV2 and TRBJ1-4; D ambiguous. The CDR3 spans 16 residues. In germline, CDR1 is SNHLY, CDR2 FYNNEI.

Ten or more counts support this clonotype. The rearrangement links TRBV6-5 to TRBJ1-5; TRBD1 matches at 7 bases. There are 14 residues in the CDR3. The V and J ends lost 4 bases and 3 bases, in that order; junction bases with no gene match: 3. From germline, CDR1 is MNHEY and CDR2 SVGAGI. The CDR3 is CASSSGQNNQPQHF. The DNA of the CDR3 is TGTGCCAGCAGTTCGGGACAGAACAATCAGCCCCAGCATTTT.

A note on this clonotype: A read error is possible here, since a much larger clone lies one base away. The chain carries TRBV3-1 and TRBJ1-2; 9 bases agree with TRBD1. CDR1 LGHDT and CDR2 YNNKEL come from the germline V gene (reference sequence). The CDR3 spans 12 residues. Unmatched junction bases numbered 6, after V lost 4 bases and J lost 12 bases. The CDR3 DNA is TGTGCCAGCAGCCGGACAGGGGAGGGCCACACCTTC. Translated, it gives CASSRTGEGHTF. Using reference TRBV3-1 and TRBJ1-2 for the parts outside the CDR3, the full variable domain is DTAVSQTPKYLVTQMGNDKSIKCEQNLGHDTMYWYKQDSKKFLKIMFSYNNKELIINETVPNRFSPKSPDKAHLNLHINSLELGDSAVYFCASSRTGEGHTFGSGTRLTVV.

This rearrangement joins TRBV7-9 to TRBJ2-7; 8 bases align to TRBD1. Germline CDR1 SEHNR, CDR2 FQNEAQ (reference sequence). Trimming cost V 5 bases and J 4 bases; bases outside gene matches: 4. This CDR3 region has 13 residues. Here the CDR3 reads CASSDRGVYEQYF. In DNA form, the CDR3 reads TGTGCCAGCAGCGACAGGGGTGTTTACGAGCAGTACTTC.

This clonotype was seen at least ten times. The genes are TRBV27 and TRBJ2-7; possible D gene TRBD1, 6 bases. V lost 5 bases to trimming and J lost 1 base, with 15 bases between them. In germline, CDR1 is MNHEY, CDR2 SMNVEV (reference sequence). There are 15 residues in the CDR3. The CDR3 bases are TGTGCCAGCAGTGCAAGACAGGTATATTCCTACGAGCAGTACTTC. This gives the protein CASSARQVYSYEQYF.

V is TRBV7-9 and J is TRBJ2-5; TRBD1 agrees at 7 bases. From germline, CDR1 is SEHNR and CDR2 FQNEAQ (reference sequence). Trimming cost V 5 bases and J 3 bases; bases outside gene matches: 12. This CDR3 has 16 amino acids. In DNA, the CDR3 is TGTGCCAGCAGCCAACCCGGGACAGCCTTTAAAGAGACCCAGTACTTC. It translates to CASSQPGTAFKETQYF.

The table lists this clonotype with a few counts. The V gene is TRBV30, the J gene TRBJ1-5, with D perhaps TRBD1 (6 bases). Trimming removed 5 bases from V and 5 bases from J, with 13 bases in between. The CDR3 runs to 13 residues. The germline gives CDR1 GTSNPN, CDR2 SVGIG (reference sequence). The CDR3 DNA follows: TGTGCCTGGGAATCAGGGGTCGATCAGCCCCAGCATTTT. This sequence encodes CAWESGVDQPQHF.

V gene TRBV30 combines with J gene TRBJ1-1; TRBD1 matches at 8 bases. This CDR3 is built from 14 residues. Looked up from germline, CDR1 is GTSNPN and CDR2 is SVGIG (reference sequence). J lost 6 bases, V lost 0 bases, and 6 bases had no gene match. This CDR3 is CAWSVTGGRAEAFF. The CDR3 DNA follows: TGTGCCTGGAGTGTTACAGGGGGAAGGGCTGAAGCTTTCTTT.

This clonotype has more than one count but fewer than ten. This rearrangement joins TRBV9 to TRBJ1-1; maybe TRBD1 (5 bases). CDR3 length equals 18 residues. Germline lookup yields CDR1 SGDLS and CDR2 YYNGEE. V shed 4 bases and J shed 4 bases, with 26 bases lying between them. CDR3 amino acids: CASSNPRGGGGLGTEAFF. DNA of the CDR3: TGTGCCAGCAGCAACCCTCGGGGGGGAGGAGGTTTGGGCACTGAAGCTTTCTTT.

This clonotype was observed at least ten times. The J gene is TRBJ1-2, the V gene TRBV3-1, with 8 bases lining up with TRBD1. With 0 bases clipped from V and 4 bases from J, the junction kept 4 bases outside the gene matches. Germline V CDR1 and CDR2: LGHDT, YNNKEL (reference sequence). The CDR3 totals 15 residues. CDR3 sequence (DNA): TGTGCCAGCAGCCAAGATGACAGGGGTGCCTATGGCTACACCTTC. Its translation: CASSQDDRGAYGYTF.

This clonotype was counted at least ten times. CDR3 nucleotide sequence: TGTGCCAGCAGTCCGGGACAGGGGGCTGGCACTGAAGCTTTCTTT. This encodes CASSPGQGAGTEAFF. The J gene is TRBJ1-1, the V gene TRBV12-3 or TRBV12-4; 12 bases fit TRBD1. V shed 5 bases, J shed 4 bases, and the junction held 5 bases outside the gene matches. This CDR3 contains 15 residues.

This clonotype was seen repeatedly, ten times or more. The CDR3 coding sequence is TGTGCCAGCAGCTTAGCGTCTGTAGCTTACTACCAGTACGAGCAGTACTTC. Protein product: CASSLASVAYYQYEQYF. V and J are TRBV7-2 and TRBJ2-7; unclear D gene. The CDR3 has 17 amino acids. V lost 0 bases to trimming and J lost 4 bases, with 19 bases between them. The germline CDR1 and CDR2 sequences are SGHTA and FQGNSA.

This clonotype came up a few times. V gene TRBV5-1 combines with J gene TRBJ2-7; 10 bases are shared with TRBD2. This CDR3 comprises 20 residues. Germline V lookup: CDR1 SGHRS, CDR2 YFSETQ. Losses at the gene ends were 0 bases for V and 2 bases for J; bases not matched to a gene: 17. The CDR3 coding sequence is TGCGCCAGCAGCTTGGGTTGGGACCTTCTAGCGGGAGTGCACACCTACGAGCAGTACTTC. This codes for CASSLGWDLLAGVHTYEQYF.

In its sample, this clonotype was seen a few times. The chain combines TRBV29-1 with TRBJ1-1; 7 bases align to TRBD1. Germline CDR1 reads SQVTM; CDR2 reads ANQGSEA. There are 14 residues in the CDR3. Trimming at V came to 3 bases and at J to 4 bases, leaving 8 bases not matched to a gene. The CDR3 sequence is CSVEVQGIGTEAFF. DNA for the CDR3: TGCAGCGTTGAGGTACAGGGGATTGGCACTGAAGCTTTCTTT.

In this sample, this clonotype turned up many times. The genes are TRBV11-2 and TRBJ2-7; tentative D call: TRBD2 (6 bases). V lost 6 bases and J lost 3, with 12 bases in between. The CDR3 has 13 amino acids. Looked up from germline, CDR1 is SGHAT and CDR2 is FQNNGV. The CDR3 protein is CASRGLPFYEQYF. CDR3 DNA: TGTGCCAGCAGGGGACTTCCCTTCTACGAGCAGTACTTC.

The rearrangement links TRBV10-3 to TRBJ2-7; no definite D call. Looked up from germline, CDR1 is ENHRY and CDR2 is SYGVKD. The CDR3 is 14 residues long. The V and J ends lost 4 bases and 0 bases respectively, with 10 bases between them. CDR3 DNA sequence: TGTGCCATCAGTGTGACGGAGATCTCCTACGAGCAGTACTTC. Translation gives CAISVTEISYEQYF.

The chain links TRBV19 to TRBJ2-2; 8 positions match TRBD1. CDR1 is LNHDA, CDR2 SQIVND, per germline (reference sequence). J was trimmed by 1 base and V by 9 bases; bases with no gene match: 7. The CDR3 has 15 amino acids. The CDR3 nucleotides are TGTGCCAGCTTAAACAGGGGGTTGAACACCGGGGAGCTGTTTTTT. This gives the protein CASLNRGLNTGELFF.

Only a few counts were recorded for this clonotype. The V gene is TRBV5-1, the J gene TRBJ2-7; D perhaps matches TRBD2 (5 bases). The V end lost 6 bases, the J end lost 0 bases, and 10 bases lay between the germline ends. This CDR3 is built from 13 residues. Germline loops: CDR1 SGHRS, CDR2 YFSETQ. The CDR3 coding sequence is TGCGCCAGCAAGGAGGCAGACTCCTACGAGCAGTACTTC. Its translation is CASKEADSYEQYF.

Concerning this clonotype: A far larger clone differs by one base, so this is likely a read error. The chain is built from TRBV6-9 and TRBJ2-5; 7 nucleotides line up with TRBD2. V trimming: 3 bases; J trimming: 5 bases; junction bases outside the gene matches: 12. Germline V gene lookup returns CDR1 MNHGY and CDR2 SVAAGI. CDR3 length: 16 residues. CDR3 sequence: CASSYLVGGPPETQYF. The CDR3 DNA sequence: TGTGCCAGCAGTTACCTAGTGGGAGGGCCTCCGGAGACCCAGTACTTC.